The 20 T cell receptor beta chains below all came from one sample that was sequenced in a study of blood T cell repertoires in COVID-19. Libraries were prepared by immunoSEQ multiplex PCR; TCRdb keeps only in-frame clonotypes and omits some of them. The sample lists about 200,000 clones; about 86% were seen once. Sequenced sample: PBMCs or T cells enriched from blood (not recorded which). These receptors were obtained from a woman aged 25 to 39 who had been exposed to COVID-19.

The rearrangement joins TRBV3-1 (or the pseudogene TRBV3-2) to TRBJ2-4, with no clear D. Trimming cost V 1 base and J 10 bases, with 20 bases left between them. This CDR3 is 16 amino acids long. The V gene's germline CDR1 is LGHDT and CDR2 YNNKEL (reference sequence). The CDR3 DNA is TGTGCCAGCAGCCAAGCGACGATCCCCGGCGACGGGATTCAGTACTTC. It encodes CASSQATIPGDGIQYF.

V is TRBV10-1 and J is TRBJ2-3, with TRBD2 identical over 7 bases. Per germline, CDR1 WNHNN and CDR2 SYGVQD (reference sequence). The junction had 6 bases not matched to a gene; V was cut back by 2 bases and J by 1 base. The CDR3 contains 16 residues. The CDR3 reads CASSEGRTRRTDTQYF. The CDR3 DNA follows: TGCGCCAGCAGTGAGGGTCGGACTAGGCGCACAGATACGCAGTATTTT.

V is TRBV4-1 and J is TRBJ1-1; no definite D call. This CDR3 has 11 amino acids. The ends were cut back, 1 base at V and 10 bases at J, with 7 bases in the middle. Looked up from germline, CDR1 is MGHRA and CDR2 is YSYEKL. In DNA form, the CDR3 reads TGCGCCAGCAGCCAAGGAGGGATAGCTTTCTTT. Translating it yields CASSQGGIAFF.

This chain connects TRBV3-1 (or the pseudogene TRBV3-2) to TRBJ1-3, with D tentatively TRBD1 (6 bases). The length of the CDR3 is 15 residues. V gave up 5 bases and J gave up 0 bases, with 11 bases separating them. Germline V gives CDR1 LGHDT, CDR2 YNNKEL (reference sequence). DNA of the CDR3: TGTGCCAGCAGCTTGGGACATCGCTCTGGAAACACCATATATTTT. Translation gives CASSLGHRSGNTIYF.

J is TRBJ2-7 and V is TRBV12-3 or TRBV12-4; D is perhaps TRBD1 (5 bases). The V gene lost 6 bases and the J gene lost 10 bases, with 16 bases spanning the gap. CDR3 length: 12 amino acids. The CDR3 spells CASRKGARVQYF. DNA for the CDR3: TGTGCCAGCAGAAAAGGGGCCAGGGTCCAGTACTTC.

The CDR3 loop is CARYLQGARFGYTF. As DNA, the CDR3 is TGTGCCCGCTACTTACAGGGGGCGCGGTTTGGCTACACCTTC. This chain connects TRBV2 to TRBJ1-2; TRBD1 matches at 9 bases. Germline assignment: CDR1 SNHLY and CDR2 FYNNEI. The length of the CDR3 is 14 residues. V trimming: 11 bases; J trimming: 7 bases; junction bases outside the gene matches: 14.

The CDR3 sequence: CASSPSASGRGNEQFF. The CDR3 bases are TGTGCCAGTAGCCCTTCGGCTTCAGGGAGGGGCAATGAGCAGTTCTTC. The gene calls are TRBV19 and TRBJ2-1; 7 nucleotides align to TRBD2. The V segment lost 6 bases and the J segment 6 bases; nucleotides outside the gene matches: 14. Germline V CDR1 and CDR2: LNHDA, SQIVND (reference sequence). The CDR3 contains 16 residues. The full variable domain, completed using reference TRBV19 and TRBJ2-1, is DGGITQSPKYLFRKEGQNVTLSCEQNLNHDAMYWYRQDPGQGLRLIYYSQIVNDFQKGDIAEGYSVSREKKESFPLTVTSAQKNPTAFYLCASSPSASGRGNEQFFGPGTRLTVL.

The chain employs TRBV9 and TRBJ2-2; 8 bases fit TRBD1. Per the germline V gene, CDR1 is SGDLS and CDR2 is YYNGEE. This CDR3 spans 16 amino acids. V was pared by 0 bases and J by 3 bases, with 4 bases of the junction left unmatched. This CDR3 reads CASSVGVTGDTGELFF. As DNA, the CDR3 is TGTGCCAGCAGCGTAGGTGTGACAGGGGACACCGGGGAGCTGTTTTTT.

The rearrangement uses TRBV5-1 and TRBJ1-2; D might be TRBD1 (6 bases). V was trimmed by 0 bases and J by 2 bases, leaving 11 bases between them. The CDR3 is 15 residues long. The germline gives CDR1 SGHRS, CDR2 YFSETQ. DNA of the CDR3: TGCGCCAGCAGCTTGGGCCGACAGGAGAACTATGGCTACACCTTC. This codes for CASSLGRQENYGYTF.

The chain links TRBV30 to TRBJ1-2; D is unclear. The CDR3 covers 12 residues. Between the trimmed V and J ends, which lost 4 bases and 8 bases, there was a span of 14 bases. The germline CDR1 and CDR2 sequences are GTSNPN and SVGIG (reference sequence). CDR3 DNA sequence: TGTGCCTGGACCCTAGTCGGAAGAGGCTACACCTTC. Translation: CAWTLVGRGYTF.

The V call is TRBV5-1, the J call TRBJ1-1; D is perhaps TRBD1 (6 bases). The V end was cut by 7 bases, the J end by 3 bases, with 28 bases between. CDR1 is SGHRS and CDR2 is YFSETQ in the germline V gene. This CDR3 has 18 amino acids. DNA for the CDR3: TGCGCCAGCTGCCCAACGACAGGCCCCGGCCGTGGTCACACTGAAGCTTTCTTT. Residues: CASCPTTGPGRGHTEAFF. Using reference TRBV5-1 and TRBJ1-1 for the parts outside the CDR3, the full variable domain is KAGVTQTPRYLIKTRGQQVTLSCSPISGHRSVSWYQQTPGQGLQFLFEYFSETQRNKGNFPGRFSGRQFSNSRSEMNVSTLELGDSALYLCASCPTTGPGRGHTEAFFGQGTRLTVV.

This sequence joins TRBV3-1 (or the pseudogene TRBV3-2) and TRBJ1-1; the match to TRBD1 covers 7 bases. CDR3 length: 12 residues. CDR1 is LGHDT, CDR2 YNNKEL, per germline (reference sequence). With V trimmed by 1 base and J by 10 bases, 3 bases remained unmatched. CDR3 coding DNA: TGTGCCAGCAGCCAAGGGGCAGGGGGAGCTTTCTTT. Translating it yields CASSQGAGGAFF.

The chain couples TRBV30 to TRBJ1-1; D may be TRBD1 (5 bases). V was shortened by 6 bases and J by 0 bases, with 8 bases between the two germline ends. Germline V gives CDR1 GTSNPN, CDR2 SVGIG (reference sequence). The CDR3 is 12 amino acids. As DNA, the CDR3 is TGTGCCTGCGACAGAATGAACACTGAAGCTTTCTTT. Its translation: CACDRMNTEAFF.

Only one count was recorded for this clone. The V and J genes are TRBV5-1 and TRBJ1-5; D is possibly TRBD1 (6 bases). The CDR3 spans 16 residues. Trimming stripped 0 bases from V and 6 bases from J, with 16 bases between. Germline values: CDR1 SGHRS, CDR2 YFSETQ. The CDR3 sequence is CASSLDPGAVGQPQHF. The CDR3 bases are TGCGCCAGCAGCTTGGATCCAGGGGCTGTGGGTCAGCCCCAGCATTTT.

The chain carries TRBV30 and TRBJ2-1, with D tentatively TRBD1 (5 bases). This CDR3 has 11 residues. CDR1 and CDR2 from the germline V gene are GTSNPN and SVGIG (reference sequence). The V gene lost 4 bases and the J gene lost 7 bases, with 8 bases spanning the gap. As DNA, the CDR3 is TGTGCCTGGATAGGGGCAAATGAGCAGTTCTTC. Translated: CAWIGANEQFF.

The chain has TRBV9 and TRBJ1-6; 7 bases are a match to TRBD1. CDR1 is SGDLS and CDR2 is YYNGEE in the germline V gene. There are 15 residues in the CDR3. J was trimmed by 6 bases and V by 3 bases; bases with no gene match: 6. CDR3 sequence reads: CASSGPGQLNSPLHF. CDR3 nucleotides: TGTGCCAGCAGCGGGCCGGGACAGCTTAATTCACCCCTCCACTTT.

This chain joins TRBV19 and TRBJ1-2; D not resolved. This CDR3 comprises 12 residues. Trimming removed 6 bases from V and 8 bases from J, with 13 bases in between. Germline V gene data show CDR1 as LNHDA and CDR2 as SQIVND (reference sequence). The CDR3 reads CASSQNAWGYTF. The CDR3 nucleotides read TGTGCCAGTAGCCAGAATGCCTGGGGCTACACCTTC.

A single count supports this clone. V usage is TRBV23-1 and J usage is TRBJ2-7; 10 positions agree with TRBD1. TRBV23-1 is known as an ORF, though its function is uncertain. The CDR3 is 14 residues long. V was pared by 5 bases and J by 6 bases, with 7 bases of the junction left unmatched. The CDR3 sequence is CASSMGQGCGEQYF. DNA of the CDR3: TGCGCCAGCAGTATGGGACAGGGGTGCGGCGAGCAGTACTTC.

J is TRBJ1-1 and V is TRBV4-1; 10 bases fit TRBD1. The V segment lost 7 bases and the J segment 4 bases; nucleotides outside the gene matches: 3. Germline assignment: CDR1 MGHRA and CDR2 YSYEKL. This CDR3 contains 13 residues. The CDR3 nucleotides read TGCGCCAGCACCGGGACAGGGGTCACTGAAGCTTTCTTT. This codes for CASTGTGVTEAFF.

The gene calls are TRBV5-4 and TRBJ1-2; 8 positions match TRBD1. V lost 4 bases, J lost 5 bases, and 10 bases stayed unmatched. The length of the CDR3 is 15 residues. Germline CDR1 is SGHNT and CDR2 is YYREEE (reference sequence). CDR3 amino acids: CASSDPARTGYGYTF. CDR3 DNA sequence: TGTGCCAGCAGCGATCCTGCCCGGACAGGGTATGGCTACACCTTC. Looking up the rest from reference TRBV5-4 and TRBJ1-2 gives the full variable domain: ETGVTQSPTHLIKTRGQQVTLRCSSQSGHNTVSWYQQALGQGPQFIFQYYREEENGRGNFPPRFSGLQFPNYSSELNVNALELDDSALYLCASSDPARTGYGYTFGSGTRLTVV.